This TCR beta chain was recorded in a study of early T cells in non-severe SARS-CoV-2 infection. A few counts support this clonotype. MiXCR was run by TCRdb on the 5' RACE reads, yielding one entry per CDR3 protein. The sample contains approximately 76,000 distinct CDR3 sequences, more than 13% of which appear only once. The source is an adult who was a healthcare worker with PCR-confirmed SARS-CoV-2 infection or an uninfected control (not recorded which). Sequences were obtained from whole blood.

The DNA for the CDR3 is TGTGCCAGTAGCCAAGGGGCTTCGGCAGAGACCCAGTACTTC. Its protein is CASSQGASAETQYF. The chain recombines TRBV19 with TRBJ2-5; tentatively, D is TRBD1 (5 bases). Germline V gene data show CDR1 as LNHDA and CDR2 as SQIVND (reference sequence). V shed 6 bases and J shed 4 bases, with 15 bases lying between them. The CDR3 has 14 amino acids.